A selection of T cell receptor beta chains follows, all from one sample in a study of blood T cell repertoires in COVID-19. Assay used: immunoSEQ multiplex PCR; TCRdb lists only in-frame clones, some missing. Among roughly 280,000 clones, around 91% were seen once, and the ten largest hold roughly 2.3%. Specimen: PBMCs or T cells enriched from blood (not recorded which). These receptor sequences come from a woman aged 18 to 35 who had recovered from COVID-19. The CDR3 runs from the conserved cysteine through the conserved F or W. D genes are given only for firm matches. Part of the rows lack a size; the others show once, few, many or a class for expanded clones.

TRBD1,-,TRBJ2-3,TRBV14,CASSEQRGQTTDTQYF,TGTGCCAGCAGCGAACAAAGGGGGCAAACCACAGATACGCAGTATTTT
-,-,TRBJ1-1,TRBV3-1/TRBV3-2,CASSHGNMNTEAFF,TGTGCCAGCAGCCACGGGAACATGAACACTGAAGCTTTCTTT
TRBD1,-,TRBJ2-7,TRBV11-3,CASSLEGQGTEQYF,TGTGCCAGCAGCTTAGAGGGACAGGGCACCGAGCAGTACTTC
-,-,TRBJ1-5,TRBV6-4,CASSDPTLRRPYSNQPQHF,TGTGCCAGCAGTGACCCCACCCTGAGGAGGCCTTATAGCAATCAGCCCCAGCATTTT
TRBD2,once,TRBJ2-3,TRBV7-9,CASSLRAGGSKDTDTQYF,TGTGCCAGCAGCTTAAGGGCGGGGGGGTCCAAAGACACAGATACGCAGTATTTT
TRBD2,-,TRBJ2-3,TRBV5-1,CASSSGTSGGNTDTQYF,TGCGCCAGCAGCTCCGGGACTAGCGGGGGAAACACAGATACGCAGTATTTT
TRBD1,-,TRBJ1-2,TRBV18,CASSEGQAINYGYTF,TGTGCCAGCTCTGAGGGACAGGCGATTAACTATGGCTACACCTTC
-,-,TRBJ2-7,TRBV5-1,CASSPGHASSYEQYF,TGCGCCAGCAGCCCGGGACACGCGAGCTCCTACGAGCAGTACTTC
TRBD2,-,TRBJ2-3,TRBV4-2,CASSQGGLAGPDTQYF,TGTGCCAGCAGCCAAGGGGGACTAGCGGGCCCAGATACGCAGTATTTT
TRBD1,-,TRBJ2-3,TRBV28,CATETGGVLTDTQYF,TGTGCCACCGAGACAGGGGGCGTTTTAACAGATACGCAGTATTTT
-,few,TRBJ1-1,TRBV7-9,CASSLGRSIEAFF,TGTGCCAGCAGCTTAGGCCGGAGTATTGAAGCTTTCTTT
TRBD2,-,TRBJ2-3,TRBV7-9,CASSFSSGGTQYF,TGTGCCAGCAGCTTCTCTAGCGGGGGGACGCAGTATTTT
TRBD2,-,TRBJ2-1,TRBV2,CASSELAGPPRNEQFF,TGTGCCAGCAGTGAACTAGCGGGACCTCCTCGGAATGAGCAGTTCTTC
-,-,TRBJ1-1,TRBV21-1,CASSESGGMNTEAFF,TGTGCCAGCAGCGAATCAGGGGGGATGAACACTGAAGCTTTCTTT
-,-,TRBJ2-5,TRBV5-4,CASSGEQEGSRQETQYF,TGTGCCAGCAGCGGGGAACAGGAGGGCTCCCGCCAAGAGACCCAGTACTTC
TRBD1,-,TRBJ1-5,TRBV6-1,CASSELGQGFNQPQHF,TGTGCCAGCAGTGAATTAGGACAGGGATTCAATCAGCCCCAGCATTTT
-,-,TRBJ1-2,TRBV2,CASSATRLHYGYTF,TGTGCCAGCAGTGCCACAAGATTACACTATGGCTACACCTTC
-,-,TRBJ2-4,TRBV12-5,CASGLWRSNIQYF,TGTGCTAGTGGTTTGTGGAGGTCGAACATTCAGTACTTC
-,-,TRBJ2-1,TRBV28,CASSPYTTSGEQFF,TGTGCCAGCAGTCCTTATACCACAAGCGGGGAGCAGTTCTTC
TRBD2,-,TRBJ2-5,TRBV11-3,CASSSSGGETQYF,TGTGCCAGCAGCTCTTCGGGGGGGGAGACCCAGTACTTC
TRBD1,-,TRBJ1-2,TRBV19,CASSPTRQGGNYGYTF,TGTGCCAGTAGTCCTACCCGACAGGGAGGTAACTATGGCTACACCTTC
TRBD1,-,TRBJ2-5,TRBV6-5,CASSPLTGPKTQYF,TGTGCCAGCAGTCCCCTGACAGGGCCCAAGACCCAGTACTTC
TRBD2,once,TRBJ2-1,TRBV28,CASSHLAGERQFF,TGTGCCAGCAGTCACCTAGCGGGGGAGCGGCAGTTCTTC
-,-,TRBJ1-5,TRBV5-1,CASSPQGLGGGQPQHF,TGCGCCAGCAGCCCCCAGGGGCTTGGGGGTGGTCAGCCCCAGCATTTT
-,-,TRBJ1-4,TRBV2,CASSNTGEKLFF,TGTGCCAGCAGTAATACCGGGGAAAAACTGTTTTTT
TRBD2,-,TRBJ2-3,TRBV6-2/TRBV6-3,CASSRTSGGPDTQYF,TGTGCCAGCAGCCGGACTAGCGGGGGGCCAGATACGCAGTATTTT
TRBD1,-,TRBJ2-1,TRBV14,CASSPAGQGGRNEQFF,TGTGCCAGCAGCCCCGCGGGACAGGGGGGTCGCAATGAGCAGTTCTTC
TRBD1,-,TRBJ1-6,TRBV18,CASSPWDRGNSPLHF,TGTGCCAGCTCACCATGGGACAGGGGCAATTCACCCCTCCACTTT
-,few,TRBJ1-1,TRBV2,CASSDSAEAFF,TGTGCCAGCAGTGACTCCGCTGAAGCTTTCTTT
-,-,TRBJ1-5,TRBV29-1,CSVHPGGNQPQHF,TGCAGCGTCCACCCGGGGGGGAATCAGCCCCAGCATTTT
TRBD1,-,TRBJ1-1,TRBV5-1,CASSLLGQVNTEAFF,TGCGCCAGCAGCTTGCTGGGACAGGTGAACACTGAAGCTTTCTTT
-,-,TRBJ1-4,TRBV6-5,CASSFDRATNEKLFF,TGTGCCAGCAGCTTCGACCGGGCAACTAATGAAAAACTGTTTTTT
TRBD1,-,TRBJ1-1,TRBV5-1,CATRGQENTEAFF,TGCGCCACCCGGGGACAGGAGAACACTGAAGCTTTCTTT
TRBD2,-,TRBJ2-3,TRBV5-1,CASNGRGWDTQYF,TGCGCCAGCAACGGGAGGGGATGGGATACGCAGTATTTT
-,-,TRBJ1-3,TRBV20-1,CSASSMQLGGGNSGNTIYF,TGCAGTGCTAGTAGCATGCAGTTAGGAGGAGGCAACTCTGGAAACACCATATATTTT
TRBD1,-,TRBJ2-5,TRBV3-1/TRBV3-2,CASSQDAFGTASEETQYF,TGTGCCAGCAGCCAAGATGCCTTCGGGACAGCGTCCGAGGAGACCCAGTACTTC
TRBD1,-,TRBJ1-1,TRBV28,CASSSPLGTGTEAFF,TGTGCCAGCAGTTCCCCACTCGGGACAGGGACTGAAGCTTTCTTT